These T cell receptor beta chains were read from a single sample in a study of cytomegalovirus exposure and HLA in healthy donors. Sequencing used immunoSEQ multiplex PCR; TCRdb keeps in-frame clones, though not all of them. The data hold a few hundred thousand clones, with approximately 83% observed a single time. The sample was PBMCs. The receptors were gathered from a woman in her 30s in good health and CMV-seropositive. Each CDR3 is given with its conserved first and last residue. A D gene is named only where the DNA matches it firmly. Size is omitted from some rows. Given values are once, few, many or a class for expanded clones.

clone_size d_call j_call v_call cdr3_aa cdr3_nt
. . TRBJ2-7 TRBV5-1 CASSWGGGQLIHEQYF TGCGCCAGCAGCTGGGGCGGGGGACAGCTCATCCACGAGCAGTACTTC
. . TRBJ2-7 TRBV28 CASSFGYEQYF TGTGCCAGCAGTTTTGGATACGAGCAGTACTTC
. TRBD2 TRBJ2-3 TRBV10-3 CAISERGGSGTTDTQYF TGTGCCATCAGTGAGCGGGGAGGGAGCGGGACTACAGATACGCAGTATTTT
. . TRBJ2-7 TRBV28 CASSRGSYEQYF TGTGCCAGCTCCCGGGGGTCCTACGAGCAGTACTTC
few . TRBJ2-2 TRBV9 CASSVGPPGELFF TGTGCCAGCAGCGTAGGCCCTCCCGGGGAGCTGTTTTTT
once . TRBJ2-1 TRBV28 CASSLRSNEQFF TGTGCCAGCAGTTTACGGAGCAATGAGCAGTTCTTC
. TRBD1 TRBJ2-7 TRBV6-1 CASSGFPGQGGSYEQYF TGTGCCAGCAGTGGCTTCCCCGGACAGGGTGGTTCCTACGAGCAGTACTTC
. TRBD1 TRBJ2-7 TRBV28 CASSDRAPIYEQYF TGTGCCAGCAGTGACAGGGCCCCCATCTACGAGCAGTACTTC
few TRBD2 TRBJ2-7 TRBV13 CASSLGALAGASYEQYF TGTGCCAGCAGCTTAGGCGCCTTAGCGGGTGCCTCCTACGAGCAGTACTTC
. . TRBJ2-3 TRBV7-9 CASSLGGGTQYF TGTGCCAGCAGCTTAGGGGGAGGCACGCAGTATTTT
. TRBD1 TRBJ2-3 TRBV7-3 CASSSGGQGPIAPDTQYF TGTGCCAGCAGCTCGGGGGGACAGGGTCCTATCGCACCAGATACGCAGTATTTT
many . TRBJ2-3 TRBV6-4 CASSVGITDTQYF TGTGCCAGCAGTGTGGGGATCACAGATACGCAGTATTTT
. TRBD1 TRBJ1-1 TRBV5-1 CASSLEPWTGGNTEAFF TGCGCCAGCAGCTTGGAGCCATGGACAGGGGGCAACACTGAAGCTTTCTTT
. . TRBJ2-1 TRBV7-7 CASSLAGGYNEQFF TGTGCTAGCAGCTTAGCCGGCGGCTACAATGAGCAGTTCTTC
. TRBD1 TRBJ2-7 TRBV7-8 CASSLAGQGAEQYF TGTGCCAGCAGCTTAGCGGGCCAGGGGGCCGAGCAGTACTTC
. TRBD1 TRBJ1-2 TRBV29-1 CSAGGQGILNYGYTF TGCAGCGCGGGGGGACAGGGCATTTTAAACTATGGCTACACCTTC
. TRBD1 TRBJ1-1 TRBV28 CASSSGQPYEAFF TGTGCCAGCAGTTCGGGACAGCCTTATGAAGCTTTCTTT
. . TRBJ2-1 TRBV15 CATSRAGSYNEQFF TGTGCCACCAGCAGAGCGGGTAGCTACAATGAGCAGTTCTTC
few . TRBJ2-3 TRBV18 CASSTGGQGTTDTQYF TGTGCCAGCTCAACGGGAGGACAGGGAACCACAGATACGCAGTATTTT
. TRBD1 TRBJ2-5 TRBV9 CASSVTGGETQYF TGTGCCAGCAGCGTTACAGGGGGAGAGACCCAGTACTTC
. . TRBJ1-2 TRBV6-1 CASREGWNYGYTF TGTGCCAGCAGGGAGGGGTGGAACTATGGCTACACCTTC
once TRBD1 TRBJ2-3 TRBV5-1 CASSFDRALDTQYF TGCGCCAGCAGCTTTGACAGGGCCCTGGATACGCAGTATTTT
. TRBD2 TRBJ2-1 TRBV7-9 CASSPLGLAGGLYNEQFF TGTGCCAGCAGCCCACTCGGACTAGCGGGAGGGCTATACAATGAGCAGTTCTTC
. TRBD2 TRBJ2-7 TRBV13 CASGQTGLAGPQTYEQYF TGTGCCAGCGGCCAAACTGGACTAGCGGGGCCCCAAACCTACGAGCAGTACTTC
. TRBD1 TRBJ1-1 TRBV27 CASSRTGDTEAFF TGTGCCAGCAGCCGAACAGGGGACACTGAAGCTTTCTTT
. . TRBJ1-1 TRBV4-1 CASSLRTEEANTEAFF TGCGCCAGCAGCTTACGAACGGAAGAGGCTAACACTGAAGCTTTCTTT
. TRBD1 TRBJ2-1 TRBV6-5 CATGQGETHEQFF TGTGCCACAGGACAGGGTGAGACGCATGAGCAGTTCTTC
few . TRBJ2-7 TRBV25-1 CASSEYGTEYEQYF TGTGCCAGCAGTGAATACGGGACTGAATACGAGCAGTACTTC
. TRBD2 TRBJ2-1 TRBV27 CASSLSPREGEQFF TGTGCCAGCAGTTTATCTCCCCGGGAGGGTGAGCAGTTCTTC
. TRBD1 TRBJ1-4 TRBV7-6 CASSLVVGSRTGVYEKLFF TGTGCCAGCAGCTTAGTAGTGGGCTCCCGGACAGGGGTTTATGAAAAACTGTTTTTT
few TRBD2 TRBJ2-1 TRBV2 CASMSGRVDEQFF TGTGCCAGCATGAGCGGGAGGGTTGATGAGCAGTTCTTC
. TRBD2 TRBJ2-7 TRBV6-5 CASKGLATYEQYF TGTGCCAGCAAGGGACTAGCGACCTACGAGCAGTACTTC
. . TRBJ2-1 TRBV28 CASRARLSGPYNEQFF TGTGCCAGCAGGGCTAGGTTGAGCGGGCCCTACAATGAGCAGTTCTTC
. . TRBJ2-7 TRBV5-6 CASSLIPYEQYF TGTGCCAGCAGCTTGATTCCCTACGAGCAGTACTTC
. . TRBJ1-3 TRBV2 CASSGTDSGNTIYF TGTGCCAGCAGCGGGACGGACTCTGGAAACACCATATATTTT